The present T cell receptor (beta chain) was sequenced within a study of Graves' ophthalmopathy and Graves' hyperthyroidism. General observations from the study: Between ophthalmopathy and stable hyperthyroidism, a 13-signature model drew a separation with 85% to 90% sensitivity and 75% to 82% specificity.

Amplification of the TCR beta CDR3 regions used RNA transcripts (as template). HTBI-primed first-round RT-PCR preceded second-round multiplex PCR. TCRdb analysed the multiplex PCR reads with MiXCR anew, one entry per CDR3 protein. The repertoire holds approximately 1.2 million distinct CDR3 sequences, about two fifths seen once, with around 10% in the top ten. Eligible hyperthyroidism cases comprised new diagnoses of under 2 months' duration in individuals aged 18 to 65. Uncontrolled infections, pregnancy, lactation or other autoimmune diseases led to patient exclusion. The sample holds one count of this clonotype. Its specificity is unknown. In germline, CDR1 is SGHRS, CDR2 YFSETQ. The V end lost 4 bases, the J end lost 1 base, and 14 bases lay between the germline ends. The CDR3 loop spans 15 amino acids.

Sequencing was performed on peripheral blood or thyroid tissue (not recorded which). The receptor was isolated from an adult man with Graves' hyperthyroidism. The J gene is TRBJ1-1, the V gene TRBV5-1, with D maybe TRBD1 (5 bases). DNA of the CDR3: TGCGCCAGCAGCGGGACTAGCGGAACGAACACTGAAGCTTTCTTT. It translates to CASSGTSGTNTEAFF.